This TCR beta chain emerged from a study of tumor-infiltrating lymphocytes in primary liver carcinoma. The CDR3 loop spans 12 amino acids. Germline V lookup: CDR1 SGHAT, CDR2 FQNNGV. Trimming cost V 6 bases and J 4 bases, with 9 bases left between them. Between roughly 20 and 32 mg of unsorted bulk tissue served as the source from which RNA and DNA were co-extracted. Chronic HBV infection was present in the patients, who were treatment-naive. The study's findings and limits: Tumors reached a significantly greater top-250-clone fraction than blood did (p = 0.039).

Of note for this clonotype: The antigen remains undetermined.

The investigators made TCR beta cDNA from 400 to 550 ng total RNA, using a constant-region primer. What produced the TCR beta libraries was three nested multiplex PCR rounds using slightly modified ARM-PCR. It was with TRBV1-TRBV30 forward primers and a C-beta reverse primer that the first two PCR rounds were run, at roughly 11 cycles each. One entry per CDR3 protein, called by TCRdb with MiXCR from the multiplex PCR reads. The sample records 95,000 to 150,000 distinct CDR3 sequences, roughly three fifths being singletons. This receptor was identified in a woman aged 55-70 years with primary liver carcinoma and hepatitis B virus infection. Sequencing was carried out using liver tumor tissue from sampling region 1. Subset reported: tumor region T1, superior pole. V is TRBV11-2 and J is TRBJ1-2; no clear D. CDR3 in DNA: TGTGCCAGCAGTCTGTGCACCTATGGCTACACCTTC. Protein product: CASSLCTYGYTF.